Below, 19 T cell receptor beta chains from the same sample are listed, as sequenced in a study of identical twins. TCRdb reanalysed the 5' RACE reads using MiXCR and keeps one entry per CDR3 protein. The sample shows about 390,000 distinct CDR3 sequences, roughly 9% of them seen only once. The sequenced sample was naive T cells sorted from blood. These receptors originate from a woman aged 50 to 60 in good health.

This clonotype was observed at least ten times. This sequence joins TRBV29-1 and TRBJ2-5, with 8 nucleotides matching TRBD2. The CDR3 extends over 15 amino acids. V lost 6 bases to trimming and J lost 2 bases; unmatched junction nucleotides: 11. In germline, CDR1 is SQVTM, CDR2 ANQGSEA. CDR3 region: CSVTDAGGLQETQYF. The CDR3 DNA reads as TGCAGCGTGACAGACGCGGGAGGTTTACAAGAGACCCAGTACTTC.

This clonotype has a count of ten or more. This chain uses TRBV5-1 with TRBJ2-4, with unresolved D. The V end was cut by 0 bases, the J end by 3 bases, with 4 bases between. The CDR3 length is 13 residues. Germline V gives CDR1 SGHRS, CDR2 YFSETQ. CDR3 in amino acids: CASSLAGKNIQYF. DNA for the CDR3: TGCGCCAGCAGCTTGGCTGGCAAAAACATTCAGTACTTC.

This clonotype was observed a few times. The chain couples TRBV4-1 to TRBJ2-1; 11 bases align to TRBD2. The CDR3 extends over 16 amino acids. CDR1 and CDR2 (germline): MGHRA, YSYEKL. J lost 4 bases, V lost 1 base, and 3 bases had no gene match. The CDR3 region is CASSQGLAGKYNEQFF. CDR3 DNA: TGCGCCAGCAGCCAAGGACTAGCGGGAAAGTACAATGAGCAGTTCTTC.

This clonotype came up many times. The V call is TRBV20-1, the J call TRBJ2-7; 8 bases line up with TRBD2. CDR1 is DFQATT, CDR2 SNEGSKA, per germline (reference sequence). Trimming cost V 6 bases and J 9 bases; bases outside gene matches: 13. The CDR3 is 13 amino acids. CDR3 bases: TGCAGTGCCCTAGGCAGCGGGAGCGCGAGGCAGTACTTC. Protein product: CSALGSGSARQYF.

This clonotype was found a few times. The V call is TRBV5-1, the J call TRBJ2-7, with a possible D match to TRBD1 (5 bases). V was shortened by 0 bases and J by 3 bases, with 16 bases between the two germline ends. From germline, CDR1 is SGHRS and CDR2 YFSETQ. This CDR3 has 16 residues. For the CDR3, the DNA is TGCGCCAGCAGCTTGGTATGGGGCCAGGCTGACTACGAGCAGTACTTC. Amino acid sequence: CASSLVWGQADYEQYF.

This clonotype occurred many times. V is TRBV5-6 and J is TRBJ2-1; possible D gene TRBD2, 6 bases. The CDR3 contains 14 residues. Germline V CDR1 and CDR2: SGHDT, YYEEEE. V shed 4 bases and J shed 8 bases, with 16 bases lying between them. The CDR3 loop reads CASSEEGGGYEQFF. The CDR3 coding sequence is TGTGCCAGCAGCGAGGAGGGCGGCGGGTATGAGCAGTTCTTC.

This clonotype was seen a few times. The chain has TRBV3-1 and TRBJ2-5; weak D call: TRBD2 (5 bases). CDR1 is LGHDT, CDR2 YNNKEL, per germline (reference sequence). This CDR3 contains 14 residues. V lost 0 bases, J lost 4 bases, and 9 bases lay in between. The CDR3 is CASSQDLGRETQYF. Here the CDR3 DNA reads TGTGCCAGCAGCCAAGACTTAGGGAGAGAGACCCAGTACTTC.

This clonotype has a handful of counts. CDR3: CASSHRGSGTGELFF. The CDR3 nucleotides read TGTGCCAGCAGTCACAGGGGTTCCGGCACCGGGGAGCTGTTTTTT. This chain connects TRBV6-6 to TRBJ2-2, with 7 bases lining up with TRBD1. The CDR3 covers 15 residues. Per germline, CDR1 MNHNY and CDR2 SVGAGI (reference sequence). With V trimmed by 5 bases and J by 4 bases, 7 bases remained unmatched.

The chain is built from TRBV7-7 and TRBJ2-1; the match to TRBD2 covers 12 bases. CDR1 is SSHAT, CDR2 FNYEAQ, per germline (reference sequence). V was pared by 0 bases and J by 3 bases, with 9 bases of the junction left unmatched. The CDR3 runs to 19 residues. In nucleotides, the CDR3 is TGTGCCAGCAGCTTAGCGGTCCTAGCGGGAGGGAGGATCTACAATGAGCAGTTCTTC. This encodes CASSLAVLAGGRIYNEQFF. The variable domain in full, with the rest retrieved from reference TRBV7-7 and TRBJ2-1, is GAGVSQSPRYKVTKRGQDVTLRCDPISSHATLYWYQQALGQGPEFLTYFNYEAQPDKSGLPSDRFSAERPEGSISTLTIQRTEQRDSAMYRCASSLAVLAGGRIYNEQFFGPGTRLTVL.

The table lists this clonotype with many counts. In nucleotides, the CDR3 is TGTGCCAGCAGACAGCTGACAGTTTACAGCACAGATACGCAGTATTTT. Protein: CASRQLTVYSTDTQYF. The chain carries TRBV2 and TRBJ2-3; D possibly corresponds to TRBD1 (5 bases). CDR3 size: 16 residues. Trimming took off 6 bases at V and 0 bases at J, with 16 bases between the two ends. Germline V gene data show CDR1 as SNHLY and CDR2 as FYNNEI.

The table lists this clonotype with a few counts. This chain links TRBV15 with TRBJ1-5, with 9 positions matching TRBD1. J was trimmed by 0 bases and V by 4 bases; bases with no gene match: 7. Germline V gene data show CDR1 as LNHNV and CDR2 as YYDKDF (reference sequence). The CDR3 runs to 17 residues. CDR3 bases: TGTGCCACCAGCACAGGACAGGGGCCTTATAGCAATCAGCCCCAGCATTTT. Residues: CATSTGQGPYSNQPQHF. Filled out from reference TRBV15 and TRBJ1-5, the complete variable domain reads DAMVIQNPRYQVTQFGKPVTLSCSQTLNHNVMYWYQQKSSQAPKLLFHYYDKDFNNEADTPDNFQSRRPNTSFCFLDIRSPGLGDTAMYLCATSTGQGPYSNQPQHFGDGTRLSIL.

This clonotype appeared a few times. The V and J genes are TRBV10-3 and TRBJ1-2; tentatively, D is TRBD1 (5 bases). The CDR3 is made up of 15 amino acids. CDR1 is ENHRY and CDR2 is SYGVKD in the germline V gene. The V and J ends lost 6 bases and 1 base respectively, with 15 bases between them. This chain's CDR3 is CAIRGRGQDNYGYTF. Written as DNA, the CDR3 is TGTGCCATCAGGGGACGCGGGCAGGATAACTATGGCTACACCTTC.

V is TRBV29-1 and J is TRBJ2-4; no reliable D call. Between the trimmed V and J ends, which lost 3 bases and 2 bases, there was a span of 14 bases. This CDR3 is built from 15 residues. The V gene's germline CDR1 is SQVTM and CDR2 ANQGSEA. CDR3 nucleotide sequence: TGCAGCGTTGACTTGGGATTAAGACCCAAAAACATTCAGTACTTC. Translated: CSVDLGLRPKNIQYF.

The chain uses TRBV5-1 and TRBJ1-2; D gene uncertain. The V and J ends lost 0 bases and 6 bases respectively, with 12 bases between them. The germline gives CDR1 SGHRS, CDR2 YFSETQ. The CDR3 consists of 14 residues. CDR3 coding DNA: TGCGCCAGCAGCTTGGAGATGGGGAAGGATGGCTACACCTTC. This translates into CASSLEMGKDGYTF.

With respect to this clonotype: A much larger clone is a single base away; this may be a read error. In this CDR3 the conserved last residue, phenylalanine or tryptophan, is missing, so a read error is likely. The gene calls are TRBV4-1 and TRBJ2-1, with D tentatively TRBD1 (6 bases). CDR1 and CDR2 (germline): MGHRA, YSYEKL. The CDR3 contains 16 residues. V was pared by 0 bases and J by 0 bases, with 9 bases between. CDR3 region: CASSQEGQSSYNEQFV. CDR3 bases: TGCGCCAGCAGCCAAGAGGGACAAAGCTCCTACAATGAGCAGTTCGTC.

A few counts support this clonotype. The gene calls are TRBV5-1 and TRBJ2-1, with D maybe TRBD1 (7 bases). V lost 3 bases to trimming and J lost 10 bases, with 20 bases between them. Germline lookup yields CDR1 SGHRS and CDR2 YFSETQ. The length of the CDR3 is 15 residues. CDR3 in amino acids: CASSWGAIRGEEQFF. The CDR3 DNA follows: TGCGCCAGCAGCTGGGGGGCAATCAGGGGGGAAGAGCAGTTCTTC.

This clonotype was counted ten times or more. J is TRBJ2-2 and V is TRBV6-5; weak D call: TRBD2 (5 bases). CDR1 MNHEY and CDR2 SVGAGI come from the germline V gene. The CDR3 extends over 16 amino acids. Trimming stripped 5 bases from V and 2 bases from J, with 15 bases between. The CDR3 here is CASSMEGRINTGELFF. The CDR3, as DNA: TGTGCCAGCAGTATGGAAGGGAGAATTAACACCGGGGAGCTGTTTTTT.

Details on this clonotype: At one boundary the junction diverges from the germline segment, which might be a read error. The J gene is TRBJ2-1, the V gene TRBV5-1; D is undetermined. Germline values: CDR1 SGHRS, CDR2 YFSETQ. This CDR3 contains 11 residues. CDR3 amino acids: CASSAPSSVSF. Written as DNA, the CDR3 is TGCGCCAGCAGCGCCCCCTCTTCTGTGTCCTTC.

The table lists this clonotype with many counts. The gene calls are TRBV27 and TRBJ1-2; D remains unclear. The CDR3 is made up of 14 amino acids. Germline CDR1 MNHEY, CDR2 SMNVEV (reference sequence). V lost 5 bases and J lost 0, with 10 bases in between. The CDR3 sequence is CASSITGANYGYTF. Written as DNA, the CDR3 is TGTGCCAGCAGTATTACTGGAGCTAACTATGGCTACACCTTC.